The clone carrying this T cell receptor (beta chain) was recorded only once. The primer mix had 60 V beta and 13 J beta primers. Here immunoSEQ multiplex PCR was the method, and the copy in TCRdb shows in-frame clones only, minus some. The sample has about 49,000 clones, 85% seen once. The germline V gene has CDR1 LGHNA and CDR2 YSLEER. The length of the CDR3 is 15 residues. The V gene lost 1 base and the J gene lost 4 bases, with 14 bases spanning the gap. This sample stems from a study of glioma-infiltrating T cells after dendritic cell vaccination. The receptor comes from a human donor with glioblastoma. The gene calls are TRBV4-3 and TRBJ2-7, with a possible D match to TRBD1 (8 bases). Sequences were derived from blood, sampled before dendritic cell vaccination. The CDR3, as DNA: TGCGCCAGCAGCCAAGGCACAGGGGGACTATACGAGCAGTACTTC. It yields the protein CASSQGTGGLYEQYF.